The 14 T cell receptor beta chains presented below share a single source sample, sequenced in a study of blood T cell repertoires in COVID-19. Clones were read by immunoSEQ multiplex PCR, and TCRdb kept only the in-frame ones, dropping some. The data show 350,000 to 400,000 clones, 80% to 90% seen once. The sample was peripheral blood. The receptors here all came from a woman in her twenties or thirties with COVID-19, enrolled during active disease.

The V gene is TRBV9, the J gene TRBJ2-3; TRBD2 agrees at 11 bases. Trimming removed 0 bases from V and 3 bases from J; junction bases left unmatched: 3. Germline V CDR1 and CDR2: SGDLS, YYNGEE. This CDR3 contains 16 residues. The CDR3 protein is CASSVGASGRTDTQYF. The CDR3 region has the DNA TGTGCCAGCAGCGTAGGAGCTAGCGGGAGGACAGATACGCAGTATTTT.

The chain recombines TRBV2 with TRBJ2-5, with 9 bases aligning to TRBD2. The germline V gene encodes CDR1 SNHLY and CDR2 FYNNEI. This CDR3 has 16 amino acids. The chain's CDR3 is CATRGDSGRTAETQYF. The CDR3 region has the DNA TGTGCGACCAGAGGCGATAGCGGGAGAACTGCAGAGACCCAGTACTTC. Full variable domain (rest looked up from reference TRBV2 and TRBJ2-5): EPEVTQTPSHQVTQMGQEVILRCVPISNHLYFYWYRQILGQKVEFLVSFYNNEISEKSEIFDDQFSVERPDGSNFTLKIRSTKLEDSAMYFCATRGDSGRTAETQYFGPGTRLLVL.

This clone was detected a few times. The rearrangement uses TRBV20-1 and TRBJ1-5, with D possibly TRBD1 on 6 matching bases. The CDR3 contains 15 residues. The V gene lost 3 bases and the J gene lost 2 bases, with 14 bases spanning the gap. Looked up from germline, CDR1 is DFQATT and CDR2 is SNEGSKA (reference sequence). CDR3 bases: TGCAGTGCTAGTTCGCCGGGGGGCGGCAATCAGCCCCAGCATTTT. It encodes CSASSPGGGNQPQHF.

Comments on this clone: The same CDR3 is also encoded by other DNA sequences in this sample. The rearrangement links TRBV19 to TRBJ1-6; 8 nucleotides match TRBD1. CDR1 is LNHDA and CDR2 is SQIVND in the germline V gene (reference sequence). The CDR3 totals 14 residues. V shed 4 bases, J shed 6 bases, and the junction held 2 bases outside the gene matches. CDR3 sequence: CASSSTGGNSPLHF. The CDR3 DNA reads as TGTGCCAGTAGTAGCACAGGGGGTAATTCACCCCTCCACTTT.

A few counts support this clone. V usage is TRBV18 and J usage is TRBJ1-5, with 10 positions matching TRBD1. This CDR3 is built from 15 residues. CDR1 is KGHSH and CDR2 is LQKENI in the germline V gene. V lost 2 bases and J lost 6; bases outside the gene matches: 4. The chain's CDR3 is CASSPMGQGTQPQHF. In DNA, the CDR3 is TGTGCCAGCTCACCAATGGGACAGGGGACTCAGCCCCAGCATTTT.

The genes are TRBV11-3 and TRBJ1-1, with D unclear. Per the germline V gene, CDR1 is SGHNT and CDR2 is YENEEA. V shed 5 bases and J shed 0 bases, with 13 bases lying between them. The CDR3 runs to 15 residues. The CDR3 region has the DNA TGTGCCAGCAGCGGGAGGCGGGGATTGAACACTGAAGCTTTCTTT. It specifies CASSGRRGLNTEAFF. The entire variable domain, with the rest obtained from reference TRBV11-3 and TRBJ1-1, is as follows: EAGVVQSPRYKIIEKKQPVAFWCNPISGHNTLYWYLQNLGQGPELLIRYENEEAVDDSQLPKDRFSAERLKGVDSTLKIQPAELGDSAVYLCASSGRRGLNTEAFFGQGTRLTVV.

The chain has TRBV9 and TRBJ2-3, with TRBD1 matching 9 bases. This CDR3 has 16 residues. Germline V gene data show CDR1 as SGDLS and CDR2 as YYNGEE. V trimming: 3 bases; J trimming: 0 bases; junction bases outside the gene matches: 5. CDR3 in amino acids: CASSAGTGHSTDTQYF. The CDR3 bases are TGTGCCAGCAGCGCCGGGACAGGGCATAGCACAGATACGCAGTATTTT.

The chain carries TRBV5-4 and TRBJ1-1, with D uncertain. The length of the CDR3 is 15 residues. CDR1 and CDR2 (germline): SGHNT, YYREEE (reference sequence). Trimming left V 0 bases short and J 1 base short, with 10 bases between. The CDR3 spells CASSLGARQNTEAFF. CDR3 nucleotides: TGTGCCAGCAGCTTGGGGGCCAGGCAGAACACTGAAGCTTTCTTT. The variable domain in full, completed from reference TRBV5-4 and TRBJ1-1, reads ETGVTQSPTHLIKTRGQQVTLRCSSQSGHNTVSWYQQALGQGPQFIFQYYREEENGRGNFPPRFSGLQFPNYSSELNVNALELDDSALYLCASSLGARQNTEAFFGQGTRLTVV.

In DNA, the CDR3 is TGCGCCAGCAGCCAGGACCTGGGACAGTCGAACACTGAAGCTTTCTTT. Protein: CASSQDLGQSNTEAFF. The chain links TRBV4-3 to TRBJ1-1; TRBD1 matches 7 bases. J was trimmed by 1 base and V by 3 bases; bases with no gene match: 8. The CDR3 spans 16 residues. Germline V gives CDR1 LGHNA, CDR2 YSLEER.

This CDR3 is CASSQVGNRGPSGYTF. CDR3 coding DNA: TGCGCCAGCAGCCAAGTGGGAAACAGGGGGCCGAGTGGCTACACCTTC. V gene TRBV4-3 combines with J gene TRBJ1-2; 9 bases agree with TRBD1. Trimming took 1 base from V and 7 from J; bases not matched to a gene: 10. CDR3 length: 16 amino acids. Germline CDR1 LGHNA, CDR2 YSLEER.

The chain couples TRBV13 to TRBJ1-3; no definite D call. This CDR3 has 16 residues. Germline V lookup: CDR1 PRHDT, CDR2 FYEKMQ (reference sequence). V was pared by 1 base and J by 0 bases, with 10 bases between. The CDR3 here is CASSLAVRSSGNTIYF. CDR3 sequence (DNA): TGTGCCAGCAGCTTAGCAGTCAGAAGCTCTGGAAACACCATATATTTT.

This clone appeared once. The rearrangement joins TRBV4-2 to TRBJ1-6; no clear D gene. Germline V gives CDR1 LGHNA, CDR2 YNFKEQ. V lost 3 bases and J lost 2, with 8 bases in between. The CDR3 has 15 residues. In nucleotides, the CDR3 is TGTGCCAGCAGCCAGCGGGGTACCTATAATTCACCCCTCCACTTT. It is translated as CASSQRGTYNSPLHF.

This clone was picked up one time. CDR3 in amino acids: CASSQDQGRGETQYF. The CDR3 nucleotides are TGCGCCAGCAGCCAAGACCAGGGGAGAGGGGAGACCCAGTACTTC. This chain links TRBV4-1 with TRBJ2-5, with D tentatively TRBD1 (6 bases). The CDR3 length is 15 residues. Germline lookup yields CDR1 MGHRA and CDR2 YSYEKL. Deletions cut 0 bases from V and 5 bases from J, with 13 bases between.

The rearrangement links TRBV21-1 to TRBJ2-7; the table's D call of TRBD1 was not tested on the DNA. TRBV21-1 is recorded as a pseudogene. This CDR3 is 17 amino acids long. The CDR3 spells CASSTQGRQGIRYEQYV. Written as DNA, the CDR3 is TGTGCCAGCAGCACTCAGGGGCGACAGGGTATACGGTACGAGCAGTACGTC.